The clone carrying this T cell receptor (beta chain) was observed a handful of times. Its antigen is still unknown. The data originate from a study of beta chain features in type 1 diabetes. Whole-study context: Patient and healthy donor groups were alike in age, gender and cell yields. General observations from the study: Compared to healthy donors, patients appeared to have naive, central memory and Treg TCRB repertoires that were more alike. In type 1 diabetes patients, VDJ junctions had fewer insertions; deletions at these junctions were more frequent.

Expressed TCRB transcripts were sequenced, since all the RNA that had been isolated was reverse transcribed. Libraries were prepared by immunoSEQ multiplex PCR; TCRdb keeps only in-frame clonotypes and omits some of them. The sample yields around 180,000 clones, about 13% seen once. The CDR3 totals 13 residues. The V and J ends lost 10 bases and 2 bases, in that order; junction bases with no gene match: 5. The germline V gene encodes CDR1 MNHNY and CDR2 SVGAGI (reference sequence). Sequenced material: central memory CD4+ T cells from blood. This chain connects TRBV6-6 to TRBJ1-1; 9 nucleotides match TRBD1. The receptor was derived from a woman aged 18-35 years in good health. CDR3 protein: CAIRDRDNTEAFF. The CDR3 DNA reads as TGTGCCATTCGGGACAGGGATAACACTGAAGCTTTCTTT.